Given below is one T cell receptor beta chain in context. Clones were sequenced by immunoSEQ multiplex PCR, and TCRdb holds only the in-frame ones, with some missing. The table shows tens of thousands of clones, with about 92% occurring only once. These data belong to a study of T cell changes during pregnancy in multiple sclerosis. This CDR3 region has 14 residues. The germline V gene encodes CDR1 ENHRY and CDR2 SYGVKD. The V gene end was trimmed by 3 bases and the J gene end by 8 bases; junction bases not matched to a gene: 6. The sequences come from peripheral blood, collected in the third trimester of pregnancy. The chain recombines TRBV10-3 with TRBJ1-2, with 10 bases fitting TRBD1. The source of this sequence is a female donor with multiple sclerosis, enrolled in a pregnancy study. The CDR3 DNA sequence: TGTGCCATCAGTGAAGAAGGGACAGGGGACGGCTACACCTTC. Translation: CAISEEGTGDGYTF.